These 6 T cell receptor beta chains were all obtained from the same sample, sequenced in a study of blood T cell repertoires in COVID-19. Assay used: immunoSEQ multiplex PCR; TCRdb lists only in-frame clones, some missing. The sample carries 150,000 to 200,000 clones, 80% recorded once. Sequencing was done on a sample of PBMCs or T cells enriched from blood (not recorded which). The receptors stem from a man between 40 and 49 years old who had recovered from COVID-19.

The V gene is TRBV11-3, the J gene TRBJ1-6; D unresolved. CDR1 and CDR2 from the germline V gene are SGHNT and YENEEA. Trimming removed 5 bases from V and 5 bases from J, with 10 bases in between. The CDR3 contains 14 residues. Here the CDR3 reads CASSPGGNNSPLHF. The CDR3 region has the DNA TGTGCCAGCAGCCCGGGAGGCAATAATTCACCCCTCCACTTT.

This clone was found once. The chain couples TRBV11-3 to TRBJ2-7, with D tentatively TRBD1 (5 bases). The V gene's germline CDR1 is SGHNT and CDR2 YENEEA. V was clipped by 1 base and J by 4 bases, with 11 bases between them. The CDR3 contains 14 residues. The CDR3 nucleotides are TGTGCCAGCAGCTTAGGTCCAGGGTCTTACGAGCAGTACTTC. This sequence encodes CASSLGPGSYEQYF.

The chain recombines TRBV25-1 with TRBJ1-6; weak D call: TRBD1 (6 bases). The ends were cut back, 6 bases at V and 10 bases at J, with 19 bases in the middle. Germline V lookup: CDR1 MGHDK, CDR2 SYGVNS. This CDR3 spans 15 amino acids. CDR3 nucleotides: TGTGCCAGCAGCGGTGTAGGGACAATGCTCTCACCCCTCCACTTT. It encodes CASSGVGTMLSPLHF.

The CDR3 loop is CATSRRDTEAFF. The CDR3 DNA follows: TGTGCCACCAGTCGCCGGGACACTGAAGCTTTCTTT. The V call is TRBV24-1, the J call TRBJ1-1; no clear D gene. V was trimmed by 6 bases and J by 3 bases, leaving 7 bases between them. Per the germline V gene, CDR1 is KGHDR and CDR2 is SFDVKD. The CDR3 contains 12 residues.

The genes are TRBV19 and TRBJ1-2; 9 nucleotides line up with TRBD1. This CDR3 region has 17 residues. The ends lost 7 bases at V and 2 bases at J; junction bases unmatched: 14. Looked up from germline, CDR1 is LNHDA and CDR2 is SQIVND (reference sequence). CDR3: CASTDLIGQGLNYGYTF. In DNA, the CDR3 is TGTGCCAGTACCGACCTCATCGGACAGGGGCTGAACTATGGCTACACCTTC.

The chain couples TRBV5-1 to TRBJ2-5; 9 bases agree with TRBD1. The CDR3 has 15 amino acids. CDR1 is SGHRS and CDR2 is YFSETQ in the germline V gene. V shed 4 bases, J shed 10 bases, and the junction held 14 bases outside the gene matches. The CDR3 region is CASSPRTGQGSDQYF. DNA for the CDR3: TGCGCCAGCAGCCCAAGAACGGGACAGGGATCGGACCAGTACTTC.